This TCR beta chain was identified in a study of spatial heterogeneity in lung cancer. Study-wide background: Available follow-up PBMC samples, collected a median of roughly 22 months post-resection, were sequenced.

TCRdb redid the calling of the 5' RACE reads with MiXCR, one entry per CDR3 protein. The profile shows 110,000 or so distinct CDR3 sequences, approximately 10% of them singletons. The CDR3 length is 14 residues. Germline lookup yields CDR1 SQVTM and CDR2 ANQGSEA. With 6 bases clipped from V and 6 bases from J, the junction kept 7 bases outside the gene matches. Time point reported: blood at routine non-recurrence follow-up after resection. The sequence was collected from a female donor with early-stage non-small cell lung cancer. Source: PBMCs, taken at follow-up. V gene TRBV29-1 combines with J gene TRBJ2-1, with 11 bases lining up with TRBD1. The CDR3 bases are TGCAGCGTCCGGACAGGGGGCAAGGGCAATGAGCAGTTCTTC. Translated: CSVRTGGKGNEQFF.